This is a list of T cell receptor beta chains from one sample in a study of cytomegalovirus exposure and HLA in healthy donors. Sequencing used immunoSEQ multiplex PCR; TCRdb keeps in-frame clones, though not all of them. The sample yields 150,000 to 250,000 clones, of which the top ten take up roughly 0.74%. Sequencing was performed on PBMCs. The receptors stem from a boy younger than 18 in good health and CMV-seronegative. The CDR3 runs from the conserved cysteine through the conserved F or W. The D gene is left open where the match is weak.

J: TRBJ2-7
V: TRBV6-1
D: TRBD2
DNA: TGTGCCAGCACGATGATCGCGGGGGGCTACGAGCAGTACTTC
CDR3: CASTMIAGGYEQYF

J: TRBJ2-1
V: TRBV27
D: TRBD1
DNA: TGTGCCAGCAGTCCCCACACGACAGGGGGCTTCTACAATGAGCAGTTCTTC
CDR3: CASSPHTTGGFYNEQFF

J: TRBJ2-3
V: TRBV11-3
D: -
DNA: TGTGCCAGCAGCTCGGGGGGCGGAGACACAGATACGCAGTATTTT
CDR3: CASSSGGGDTDTQYF

J: TRBJ2-7
V: TRBV7-2
D: TRBD2
DNA: TGTGCCAGCAGCCAAGGGACTAGCTCCTACGGGAGGGTGGAGCAGTACTTC
CDR3: CASSQGTSSYGRVEQYF

J: TRBJ2-6
V: TRBV27
D: TRBD1
DNA: TGTGCCAGCAGTCCCAGGGGACAGTTCTCTGGGGCCAACGTCCTGACTTTC
CDR3: CASSPRGQFSGANVLTF

J: TRBJ1-1
V: TRBV6-5
D: TRBD1
DNA: TGTGCCAGCACCCAACAGGGGAGCCAGAACACTGAAGCTTTCTTT
CDR3: CASTQQGSQNTEAFF

J: TRBJ1-4
V: TRBV13
D: TRBD1
DNA: TGTGCCAGCAGCTCCGGGACAGGGGGGGAAAAACTGTTTTTT
CDR3: CASSSGTGGEKLFF

J: TRBJ2-7
V: TRBV29-1
D: -
DNA: TGCAGCGTTGAAGATCTCTCCCCGACAGGCTTCTACGAGCAGTACTTC
CDR3: CSVEDLSPTGFYEQYF

J: TRBJ1-6
V: TRBV25-1
D: TRBD1
DNA: TGTGCCAGCAGAGAAATCGGACAGGAGGAAGGGTCGCCCCTCCACTTT
CDR3: CASREIGQEEGSPLHF

J: TRBJ2-7
V: TRBV18
D: -
DNA: TGTGCCAGCTCACCCGGACAAGAAGCCTACGAGCAGTACTTC
CDR3: CASSPGQEAYEQYF

J: TRBJ2-3
V: TRBV7-6
D: TRBD2
DNA: TGTGCCAGCAGTCAAGCGGGGGACGATAGCACAGATACGCAGTATTTT
CDR3: CASSQAGDDSTDTQYF

J: TRBJ1-1
V: TRBV4-3
D: -
DNA: TGCGCCAGCAGCCAAGATCACTCAGCGGCCACTGAAGCTTTCTTT
CDR3: CASSQDHSAATEAFF

J: TRBJ2-7
V: TRBV30
D: -
DNA: TGTGCCTGGAGTAAAGGATCGGGGGAGAACTACGAGCAGTACTTC
CDR3: CAWSKGSGENYEQYF

J: TRBJ1-1
V: TRBV6-5
D: TRBD1
DNA: TGTGCCAGCAGTCAGGGGGCGCGGGAAGCTTTCTTT
CDR3: CASSQGAREAFF

J: TRBJ2-3
V: TRBV19
D: -
DNA: TGTGCCACCTACCAGGTAGATACGCAGTATTTT
CDR3: CATYQVDTQYF

J: TRBJ2-1
V: TRBV7-2
D: -
DNA: TGTGCCAGCAGCCGTCTGGGGGGGCGTTCCTACAATGAGCAGTTCTTC
CDR3: CASSRLGGRSYNEQFF

J: TRBJ2-7
V: TRBV15
D: -
DNA: TGTGCCACCAGCCGAGAGTGGGGGCGCCTGGATGGCGAGCAGTACTTC
CDR3: CATSREWGRLDGEQYF

J: TRBJ1-5
V: TRBV6-1
D: TRBD1
DNA: TGTGCCAGCAGCCGGACAGGGAGCAATCAGCCCCAGCATTTT
CDR3: CASSRTGSNQPQHF

J: TRBJ1-1
V: TRBV5-1
D: -
DNA: TGCGCCAGCAGCATGAGTAACACTGAAGCTTTCTTT
CDR3: CASSMSNTEAFF

J: TRBJ2-5
V: TRBV28
D: -
DNA: TGTGCCAGCAGTAGCCTAGGGTTGGGGCAGCGTGAGACCCAGTACTTC
CDR3: CASSSLGLGQRETQYF

J: TRBJ2-7
V: TRBV4-1
D: TRBD1
DNA: TGCGCCAGCAGCCCTGGGACAGGGTCTACCTACGAGCAGTACTTC
CDR3: CASSPGTGSTYEQYF

J: TRBJ1-1
V: TRBV7-3
D: -
DNA: TGTGCCAGCAGCTTAATGGGGGGAAACACTGAAGCTTTCTTT
CDR3: CASSLMGGNTEAFF

J: TRBJ2-5
V: TRBV11-2
D: TRBD1
DNA: TGTGCCAGCAGCTTCTCAGGGGGCAGGGAGACCCAGTACTTC
CDR3: CASSFSGGRETQYF

J: TRBJ2-1
V: TRBV5-4
D: TRBD2
DNA: TGTGCCAGCAGCTTGGGACTAGCCAATGAGCAGTTCTTC
CDR3: CASSLGLANEQFF

J: TRBJ1-2
V: TRBV10-1
D: TRBD1
DNA: TGCGCCAGCAGCGATCCGGCGGTTGACAGGGGCATCGCGAACTATGGCTACACCTTC
CDR3: CASSDPAVDRGIANYGYTF

J: TRBJ2-5
V: TRBV4-1
D: -
DNA: TGCGCCAGCAGCCGGGACGTAAGCGGGTGGGAGACCCAGTACTTC
CDR3: CASSRDVSGWETQYF

J: TRBJ1-1
V: TRBV5-1
D: -
DNA: TGCGCCAGCAGCTTAGGAGAAAACAGGGCCCGTAATGAAGCTTTCTTT
CDR3: CASSLGENRARNEAFF

J: TRBJ1-1
V: TRBV6-5
D: -
DNA: TGTGCCAGCATCAAACATTATTCCCAGAACACTGAAGCTTTCTTT
CDR3: CASIKHYSQNTEAFF

J: TRBJ1-1
V: TRBV10-3
D: -
DNA: TGTGCCATCAGTGGTCAGGGGCCTGAAGCTTTCTTT
CDR3: CAISGQGPEAFF

J: TRBJ1-2
V: TRBV15
D: -
DNA: TGTGCCACCAGCAGAGATCGCTCCAGGGGCGACCATGGCTACACCTTC
CDR3: CATSRDRSRGDHGYTF

J: TRBJ2-4
V: TRBV11-3
D: -
DNA: TGTGCCGGCAGCTTAGATCCAGGAGGGGCGGCCAAAAACATTCAGTACTTC
CDR3: CAGSLDPGGAAKNIQYF

J: TRBJ2-2
V: TRBV15
D: TRBD2
DNA: TGTGCCACCAGCAATAGCGGGGGAGGCCGGGAGCTGTTTTTT
CDR3: CATSNSGGGRELFF

J: TRBJ2-1
V: TRBV19
D: TRBD2
DNA: TGTGCCAGTAGTGAGATTAGCGGGGCCGGCGGTGAGCAGTTCTTC
CDR3: CASSEISGAGGEQFF

J: TRBJ2-3
V: TRBV27
D: -
DNA: TGTGCCAGCAGCATTAAGGAGGATACCGCGTCTGATACGCAGTATTTT
CDR3: CASSIKEDTASDTQYF

J: TRBJ1-6
V: TRBV7-9
D: TRBD1
DNA: TGTGCCAGCAGTGCGGGACAGGGTAATTCACCCCTCCACTTT
CDR3: CASSAGQGNSPLHF

J: TRBJ2-7
V: TRBV13
D: -
DNA: TGTGCCAGCAGCTCCAACGTCATTGACATGGATTCTTACCACGAGCAGTACTTC
CDR3: CASSSNVIDMDSYHEQYF

J: TRBJ1-3
V: TRBV7-8
D: -
DNA: TGTGGGTCGACAGGATTCTCTGGAAACACCATATATTTT
CDR3: CGSTGFSGNTIYF

J: TRBJ1-6
V: TRBV9
D: TRBD1
DNA: TGTGCCAGCAGCGTAGCACTGTCCAGGGGGGATTCACCCCTCCACTTT
CDR3: CASSVALSRGDSPLHF

J: TRBJ2-7
V: TRBV6-1
D: -
DNA: TGTGCCAGCAGTAAAGGAATCGAGAACGAGCAGTACTTC
CDR3: CASSKGIENEQYF

J: TRBJ2-5
V: TRBV19
D: -
DNA: TGTGCCAGTAATACCGGACAGCTGTACCAAGAGACCCAGTACTTC
CDR3: CASNTGQLYQETQYF

J: TRBJ2-7
V: TRBV27
D: TRBD1
DNA: TGTGCCAGCACCTCGGGACAGGCAGGTAGCGAGCAGTACTTC
CDR3: CASTSGQAGSEQYF

J: TRBJ2-3
V: TRBV6-1
D: TRBD1
DNA: TGTGCCAGCAGGGGACAGGGGATTAGCACAGATACGCAGTATTTT
CDR3: CASRGQGISTDTQYF

J: TRBJ1-3
V: TRBV19
D: -
DNA: TGTGCCAGTAGTACTCCTAGAAACACCATATATTTT
CDR3: CASSTPRNTIYF

J: TRBJ1-6
V: TRBV6-5
D: TRBD1
DNA: TGTGCCAGCAGTTTCCTCTCGACAGGGGTAGACTCACCCCTCCACTTT
CDR3: CASSFLSTGVDSPLHF

J: TRBJ1-4
V: TRBV28
D: TRBD1
DNA: TGTGCCAGCAGTTTCCGACAGGGAGCAACTAATGAAAAACTGTTTTTT
CDR3: CASSFRQGATNEKLFF

J: TRBJ2-5
V: TRBV7-9
D: -
DNA: TGTGCCAGTTTTAAGACAGGTTTTGAAGAGACCCAGTACTTC
CDR3: CASFKTGFEETQYF

J: TRBJ2-1
V: TRBV30
D: -
DNA: TGTGCCTGGAACGTCCTTATGAGCTCCTACAATGAGCAGTTCTTC
CDR3: CAWNVLMSSYNEQFF

J: TRBJ2-1
V: TRBV20-1
D: -
DNA: TGCAGTGCTAGGGCCAATGAGCAGTTCTTC
CDR3: CSARANEQFF

J: TRBJ1-2
V: TRBV5-1
D: -
DNA: TGCGCCAGCAGCTTGGAGTCAGCTAACTATGGCTACACCTTC
CDR3: CASSLESANYGYTF

J: TRBJ1-6
V: TRBV6-5
D: -
DNA: TGTGCCAGCAGTTACTCGCTAGGGGTAGGGTCACCCCTCCACTTT
CDR3: CASSYSLGVGSPLHF

J: TRBJ2-1
V: TRBV30
D: TRBD1
DNA: TGTGCCTGGAGTGGACAGGGCGTCAGTGAGCAGTTCTTC
CDR3: CAWSGQGVSEQFF

J: TRBJ2-2
V: TRBV4-1
D: -
DNA: TGCGCCAGCAGCCACCCTAACGGGGAGGTAGGGGAGCTGTTTTTT
CDR3: CASSHPNGEVGELFF

J: TRBJ1-6
V: TRBV27
D: -
DNA: TGTGCCAGCAGTTTGGGAGGGCTACGAAATTCACCCCTCCACTTT
CDR3: CASSLGGLRNSPLHF

J: TRBJ2-3
V: TRBV12-5
D: -
DNA: TGTGCTAGTGGTCGACAGTCCACAGATACGCAGTATTTT
CDR3: CASGRQSTDTQYF

J: TRBJ2-7
V: TRBV2
D: -
DNA: TGTGCCAGCAGGGCCAGGGAAGACTCCTACGAGCAGTACTTC
CDR3: CASRAREDSYEQYF

J: TRBJ2-5
V: TRBV13
D: TRBD1
DNA: TGTGCCAGCAGCCTTTGGGACAGTCAGGAGACCCAGTACTTC
CDR3: CASSLWDSQETQYF

J: TRBJ2-3
V: TRBV7-7
D: TRBD2
DNA: TGTGCCAGCAGCCTCGGGACTAGCGGGGGGAGTGGCACAGATACGCAGTATTTT
CDR3: CASSLGTSGGSGTDTQYF